A selection of T cell receptor beta chains follows, all from one sample in a study of molecular identifiers for immune sequencing clone quantification. MiXCR was run by TCRdb on the PCR reads, yielding one entry per CDR3 protein. The table has 90,000 or so distinct CDR3 sequences, approximately 22% seen once; the top ten hold approximately 1%. The material sequenced was naive CD8+ T cells from blood, with Jurkat cell RNA spiked in. The source of these receptors is a human donor in good health. Some libraries in this study had Jurkat cell RNA spiked in. Both conserved end residues are part of each CDR3. The order of the fields is J gene, CDR3 length, V gene, CDR3 protein.

J gene: TRBJ2-2; CDR3 length: 16; V gene: TRBV7-6; CDR3 protein: CASSLAGQGSTGELFF
J gene: TRBJ2-2; CDR3 length: 15; V gene: TRBV2; CDR3 protein: CASSDQGAFTGELFF
J gene: TRBJ1-1; CDR3 length: 16; V gene: TRBV10-2; CDR3 protein: CASSESTAGRNTEAFF
J gene: TRBJ2-7; CDR3 length: 15; V gene: TRBV20-1; CDR3 protein: CSARSLAESSYEQYF
J gene: TRBJ1-2; CDR3 length: 15; V gene: TRBV18; CDR3 protein: CASSPEPDTYYGYTF
J gene: TRBJ2-1; CDR3 length: 13; V gene: TRBV7-3; CDR3 protein: CAGSLITGNEQFF
J gene: TRBJ2-4; CDR3 length: 14; V gene: TRBV2; CDR3 protein: CASSEAGGRDIQYF
J gene: TRBJ2-7; CDR3 length: 15; V gene: TRBV20-1; CDR3 protein: CSARVSRASSYEQYF
J gene: TRBJ2-7; CDR3 length: 13; V gene: TRBV6-2/TRBV6-3; CDR3 protein: CASRGTRGGEQYF
J gene: TRBJ2-7; CDR3 length: 15; V gene: TRBV7-9; CDR3 protein: CASSRGSSGGFGQYF
J gene: TRBJ1-1; CDR3 length: 16; V gene: TRBV7-9; CDR3 protein: CASSPRDRGEFTEAFF
J gene: TRBJ2-7; CDR3 length: 14; V gene: TRBV28; CDR3 protein: CASSLTGQSYEQYF
J gene: TRBJ2-5; CDR3 length: 16; V gene: TRBV3-1; CDR3 protein: CASSPIGGDGTETQYF
J gene: TRBJ2-7; CDR3 length: 18; V gene: TRBV7-9; CDR3 protein: CASSRNPGLAGGDHEQYF
J gene: TRBJ2-5; CDR3 length: 16; V gene: TRBV14; CDR3 protein: CASSPIPGQGFETQYF
J gene: TRBJ2-3; CDR3 length: 15; V gene: TRBV5-1; CDR3 protein: CASSLYGQSTDTQYF
J gene: TRBJ2-7; CDR3 length: 15; V gene: TRBV5-5; CDR3 protein: CASSRPGQSAYEQYF
J gene: TRBJ2-6; CDR3 length: 14; V gene: TRBV6-5; CDR3 protein: CASSTNPGANVLTF
J gene: TRBJ2-3; CDR3 length: 16; V gene: TRBV10-3; CDR3 protein: CAISESSGGGTDTQYF
J gene: TRBJ2-7; CDR3 length: 14; V gene: TRBV5-4; CDR3 protein: CASSSGLAGDEQYF
J gene: TRBJ2-2; CDR3 length: 16; V gene: TRBV7-9; CDR3 protein: CASSDRRREDTGELFF
J gene: TRBJ2-5; CDR3 length: 15; V gene: TRBV28; CDR3 protein: CASKGDTPPRRTQYF
J gene: TRBJ2-7; CDR3 length: 15; V gene: TRBV5-6; CDR3 protein: CASRPLAALSYEQYF
J gene: TRBJ2-7; CDR3 length: 13; V gene: TRBV6-2/TRBV6-3; CDR3 protein: CASSPTVDYEQYF
J gene: TRBJ1-1; CDR3 length: 14; V gene: TRBV15; CDR3 protein: CATSSDRGNTEAFF
J gene: TRBJ2-3; CDR3 length: 17; V gene: TRBV7-9; CDR3 protein: CASSPGQGDPSTDTQYF
J gene: TRBJ1-5; CDR3 length: 15; V gene: TRBV6-1; CDR3 protein: CASSVRSDSNQPQHF
J gene: TRBJ1-6; CDR3 length: 15; V gene: TRBV27; CDR3 protein: CASSQTPYYNSTLHF
J gene: TRBJ1-5; CDR3 length: 16; V gene: TRBV7-3; CDR3 protein: CASSLVLRRSNQPQHF
J gene: TRBJ2-7; CDR3 length: 14; V gene: TRBV20-1; CDR3 protein: CSARSPPGSYEQYF
J gene: TRBJ1-5; CDR3 length: 15; V gene: TRBV7-9; CDR3 protein: CASSSTGGGNQPQHF
J gene: TRBJ2-7; CDR3 length: 14; V gene: TRBV19; CDR3 protein: CASRYSGGAYEQYF
J gene: TRBJ1-1; CDR3 length: 17; V gene: TRBV9; CDR3 protein: CASSVGGWRGMNTEAFF
J gene: TRBJ1-5; CDR3 length: 15; V gene: TRBV7-9; CDR3 protein: CASSQTGETNQPQHF
J gene: TRBJ2-7; CDR3 length: 14; V gene: TRBV7-2; CDR3 protein: CASSPGRALDEQYF
J gene: TRBJ2-3; CDR3 length: 16; V gene: TRBV7-9; CDR3 protein: CASSLGTSGNTDTQYF
J gene: TRBJ2-7; CDR3 length: 13; V gene: TRBV5-1; CDR3 protein: CASSLEAGYEQYF
J gene: TRBJ2-1; CDR3 length: 18; V gene: TRBV10-3; CDR3 protein: CAISDGTSERSSYNEQFF
J gene: TRBJ1-1; CDR3 length: 17; V gene: TRBV6-2/TRBV6-3; CDR3 protein: CASSWRRGRGLNTEAFF
J gene: TRBJ2-7; CDR3 length: 14; V gene: TRBV7-6; CDR3 protein: CASSLTSGTNEQYF
J gene: TRBJ2-3; CDR3 length: 12; V gene: TRBV9; CDR3 protein: CASSAEADTQYF
J gene: TRBJ2-7; CDR3 length: 16; V gene: TRBV7-6; CDR3 protein: CASSTRVSQRPYEQYF
J gene: TRBJ2-7; CDR3 length: 13; V gene: TRBV7-6; CDR3 protein: CASSFRREGEQYF
J gene: TRBJ2-2; CDR3 length: 14; V gene: TRBV19; CDR3 protein: CASSPLPITGELFF
J gene: TRBJ1-6; CDR3 length: 13; V gene: TRBV10-2; CDR3 protein: CASSESGYSPLHF
J gene: TRBJ1-1; CDR3 length: 12; V gene: TRBV19; CDR3 protein: CASSITGTEAFF
J gene: TRBJ2-1; CDR3 length: 14; V gene: TRBV29-1; CDR3 protein: CSVEASGRYNEQFF
J gene: TRBJ2-7; CDR3 length: 14; V gene: TRBV7-9; CDR3 protein: CASSGWTARGEQYF
J gene: TRBJ1-5; CDR3 length: 19; V gene: TRBV10-1; CDR3 protein: CASSEPAGRGPYSNQPQHF
J gene: TRBJ2-3; CDR3 length: 17; V gene: TRBV11-2; CDR3 protein: CASSPWSGAAFVDTQYF
J gene: TRBJ2-7; CDR3 length: 15; V gene: TRBV19; CDR3 protein: CASTASWGSGYEQYF